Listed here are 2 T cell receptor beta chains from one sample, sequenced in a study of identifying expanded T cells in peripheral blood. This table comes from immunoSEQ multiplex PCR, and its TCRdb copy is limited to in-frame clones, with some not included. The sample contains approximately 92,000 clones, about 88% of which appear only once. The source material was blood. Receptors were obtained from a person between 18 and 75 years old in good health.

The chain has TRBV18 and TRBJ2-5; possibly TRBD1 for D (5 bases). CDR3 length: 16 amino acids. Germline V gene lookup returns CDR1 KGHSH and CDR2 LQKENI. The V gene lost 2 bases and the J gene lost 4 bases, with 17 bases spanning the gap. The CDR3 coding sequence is TGTGCCAGCTCACCATACTCGTCAGGGAAAGGAGAGACCCAGTACTTC. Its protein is CASSPYSSGKGETQYF.

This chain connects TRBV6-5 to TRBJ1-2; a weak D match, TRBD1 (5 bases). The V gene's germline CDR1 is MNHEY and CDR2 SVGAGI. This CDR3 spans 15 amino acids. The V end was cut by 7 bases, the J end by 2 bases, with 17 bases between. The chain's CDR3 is CASNAQGTWNYGYTF. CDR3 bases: TGTGCCAGCAACGCCCAGGGTACTTGGAACTATGGCTACACCTTC.